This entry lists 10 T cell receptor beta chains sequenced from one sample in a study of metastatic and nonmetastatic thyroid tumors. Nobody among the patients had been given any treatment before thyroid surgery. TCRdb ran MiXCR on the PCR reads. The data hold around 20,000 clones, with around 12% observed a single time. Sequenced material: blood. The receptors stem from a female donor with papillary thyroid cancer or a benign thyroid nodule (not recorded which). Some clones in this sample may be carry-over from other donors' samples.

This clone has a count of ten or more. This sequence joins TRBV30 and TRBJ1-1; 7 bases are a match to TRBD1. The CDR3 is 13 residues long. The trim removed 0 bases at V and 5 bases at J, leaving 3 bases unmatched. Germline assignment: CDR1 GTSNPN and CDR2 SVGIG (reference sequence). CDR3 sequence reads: CAWSVSGGTEAFF. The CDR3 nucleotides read TGTGCCTGGAGTGTGTCAGGGGGGACTGAAGCTTTCTTT.

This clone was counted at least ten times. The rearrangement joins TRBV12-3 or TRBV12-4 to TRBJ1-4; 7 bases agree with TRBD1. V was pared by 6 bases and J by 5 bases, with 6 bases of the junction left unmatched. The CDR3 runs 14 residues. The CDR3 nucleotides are TGTGCCAGCAGGGCCGGGACAGCAAATGAAAAACTGTTTTTT. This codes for CASRAGTANEKLFF.

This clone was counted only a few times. In DNA form, the CDR3 reads TGCAGCGTTGGCGAACTAGGATACAATGAGCAGTTCTTC. This sequence encodes CSVGELGYNEQFF. The genes are TRBV29-1 and TRBJ2-1; possibly TRBD2 for D (5 bases). Germline lookup yields CDR1 SQVTM and CDR2 ANQGSEA. This CDR3 comprises 13 residues. V was pared by 4 bases and J by 4 bases, with 11 bases between.

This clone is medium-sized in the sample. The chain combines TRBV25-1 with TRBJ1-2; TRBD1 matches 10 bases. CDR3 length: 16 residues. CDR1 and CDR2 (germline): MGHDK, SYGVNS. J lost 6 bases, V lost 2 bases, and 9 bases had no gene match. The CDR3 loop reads CASSEPRVGQGNGYTF. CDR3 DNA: TGTGCCAGCAGTGAACCGAGAGTGGGACAGGGGAATGGCTACACCTTC.

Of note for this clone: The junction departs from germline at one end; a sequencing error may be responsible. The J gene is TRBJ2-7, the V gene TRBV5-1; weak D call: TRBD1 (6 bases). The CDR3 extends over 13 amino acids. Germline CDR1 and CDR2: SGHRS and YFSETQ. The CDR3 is CASSWVTGTEQYF. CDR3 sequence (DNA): TGCGCCAGTAGCTGGGTGACAGGTACCGAGCAGTACTTT.

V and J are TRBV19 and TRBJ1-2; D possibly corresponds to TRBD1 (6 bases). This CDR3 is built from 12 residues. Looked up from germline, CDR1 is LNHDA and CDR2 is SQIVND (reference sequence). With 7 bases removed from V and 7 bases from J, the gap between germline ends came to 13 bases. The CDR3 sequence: CASTPRGFGYTF. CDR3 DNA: TGTGCCAGTACCCCCAGGGGTTTTGGCTACACCTTC.

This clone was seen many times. The CDR3 here is CASSLTGLVNTEAFF. The CDR3 DNA sequence: TGTGCCAGCAGTTTGACAGGGCTCGTTAACACTGAAGCTTTCTTT. The chain carries TRBV28 and TRBJ1-1, with 7 bases lining up with TRBD1. The germline V gene has CDR1 MDHEN and CDR2 SYDVKM. Trimming at V came to 3 bases and at J to 2 bases, leaving 6 bases not matched to a gene. The CDR3 spans 15 residues.

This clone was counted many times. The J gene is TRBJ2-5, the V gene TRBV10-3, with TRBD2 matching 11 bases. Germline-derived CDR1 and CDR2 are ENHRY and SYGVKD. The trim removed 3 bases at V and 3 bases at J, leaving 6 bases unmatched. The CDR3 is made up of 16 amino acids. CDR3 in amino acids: CAISDRTSGGEETQYF. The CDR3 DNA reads TGTGCCATCAGTGATCGTACTAGCGGGGGCGAAGAGACCCAGTACTTC.

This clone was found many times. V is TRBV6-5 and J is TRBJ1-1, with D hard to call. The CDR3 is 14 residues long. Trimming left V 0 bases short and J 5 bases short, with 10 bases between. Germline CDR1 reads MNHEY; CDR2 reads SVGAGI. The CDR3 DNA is TGTGCCAGCAGTTACTCGACTACGGTTACTGAAGCTTTCTTT. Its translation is CASSYSTTVTEAFF.

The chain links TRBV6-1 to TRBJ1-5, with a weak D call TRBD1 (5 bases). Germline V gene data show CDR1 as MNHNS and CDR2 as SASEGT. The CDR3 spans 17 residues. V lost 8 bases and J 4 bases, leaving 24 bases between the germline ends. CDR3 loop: CASHPGTDMAYNQPQHF. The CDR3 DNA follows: TGTGCCAGCCACCCGGGGACTGACATGGCCTATAATCAGCCCCAGCATTTT.